The T cell receptor (beta chain) under discussion was sequenced for a study of blood T cell repertoires in COVID-19 (TCRdb year 2020). For the wider study: The collaborator samples originated in the United States, Italy and Spain and spanned the acute and convalescent phases of COVID-19. Where HLA class I and class II types were available, the types were taken from metadata supplied by the sample provider, not from assay-based typing. A freely available public database, intended as a resource for researchers studying the immune response to SARS-CoV-2, is where the repertoires were released. Nearly every sample came with metadata listing a de-identified subject ID, COVID-19 status, age in years and sex. Samples came from the ongoing ImmuneRACE study (first 160 participants) plus 1,254 subjects from 6 global collaborators. The prospective study material was composed of cDNA or gDNA derived from T cells, B-cell-depleted T cells, or PBMCs. Subjects who had been exposed to COVID-19, were actively infected with it, or had recovered from it provided the deeply sampled blood TCRbeta repertoires that made up the dataset.

Participants in the prospective study were enrolled through a virtual design, were aged about 18 to 100 years, and lived in fewer than 30 United States geographic areas. Cohort assignment in the prospective study relied on participant-reported clinical history from a screening survey and a study questionnaire. Recovered participants in ImmuneRACE Cohort 3 were defined by two consecutive negative NP/OP PCR tests, clearance by a healthcare professional, or resolution of symptoms. In the prospective study, mobile phlebotomists collected whole blood, serum and a nasopharyngeal or oropharyngeal swab from each participant. Prospective study participants could optionally give additional blood draws and questionnaires over an approximately two-month period. Blood samples from the prospective study were shipped frozen or at room temperature prior to DNA extraction. General study outcomes and caveats: Clinical and demographic metadata were provided uncurated, with the amount varying by source and participant.

The CDR3 measures 15 amino acids from cysteine to phenylalanine. The read is trimmed to its CDR3 DNA, 45 bases read in frame from base 1. Germline trimming amounts to 1 base on V and 4 bases on J, with 4 as the count of junction bases outside the gene matches. CDR1 and CDR2 are read off the germline V gene (reference sequence) as LGHDT and YNNKEL. A remark on this clone: What antigen it recognizes has not been identified. No base-level quality is on record; no much larger clone is a single base apart.

The immunoSEQ Assay, a bias-controlled multiplex PCR, was used to amplify TCRbeta CDR3 regions from genomic DNA. For the original study's pipeline: Nucleated cell counts per sample were estimated from amplification of reference gene primers within the assay. Sequence reads were collapsed and filtered to measure the absolute abundance of every unique TCRbeta CDR3 rearrangement. For each sample, productive Simpson clonality was calculated as the square root of Simpson's diversity index over productive rearrangements. Held by TCRdb, this immuneACCESS table contains in-frame sequences only and omits some clones. Under half of the omission traces to an unresolved V gene where checked; the cause of the rest is unknown. V and J calls and clone size are those listed in that table; D and trimming were worked out from the DNA. The sample records over 200,000 clones, 70% to 90% of which are singletons. The ten largest account for approximately 2% of the sample.

Sequenced: PBMCs or T cells enriched from blood (not recorded which). The sequence was collected from a woman aged 45-65 years who had recovered from COVID-19. This sequence uses TRBV3-1 (or the pseudogene TRBV3-2) and TRBJ2-7, and 10 junctional nucleotides match TRBD1. The DNA sequence follows: TGTGCCAGCAGCCAAGGGACAGGGGGTAGGTACGAGCAGTACTTC. This encodes CASSQGTGGRYEQYF.